A selection of T cell receptor beta chains follows, all from one sample in a study of blood T cell repertoires in COVID-19. Data came from immunoSEQ multiplex PCR; TCRdb stores just in-frame clones and leaves some out. The sample has approximately 180,000 clones; around 80% are singletons. Sequenced sample: peripheral blood. The receptors stem from a woman between 65 and 79 years old with acute or convalescent COVID-19. Both conserved end residues are part of each CDR3. The D gene is left open where the match is weak. The size of a clone is reported for some rows only, either as once, few or many, or as a class for expanded clones.

D: TRBD1
size: .
V: TRBV3-1/TRBV3-2
J: TRBJ2-2
DNA: TGTGCCAGCAGCTACGACGGGACAGATTTACACACCGGGGAGCTGTTTTTT
CDR3: CASSYDGTDLHTGELFF

D: .
size: .
V: TRBV6-5
J: TRBJ2-6
DNA: TGTGCCAGCAGTTATTCTAGAGGCTCTGGGGCCAACGTCCTGACTTTC
CDR3: CASSYSRGSGANVLTF

D: TRBD1
size: .
V: TRBV9
J: TRBJ1-2
DNA: TGTGCCAGCAGCGTCGATTTGGACAGGGGCTACACCTTC
CDR3: CASSVDLDRGYTF

D: .
size: .
V: TRBV6-2/TRBV6-3
J: TRBJ1-5
DNA: TGTGCCAGCAGTCGATCAGGGGAGGGACATCAGCCCCAGCATTTT
CDR3: CASSRSGEGHQPQHF

D: .
size: .
V: TRBV5-1
J: TRBJ1-2
DNA: TGCGCCAGCAGACCCCTGGAGGCCGTTTATGGCTACACCTTC
CDR3: CASRPLEAVYGYTF

D: .
size: .
V: TRBV5-1
J: TRBJ1-5
DNA: TGCGCCAGCAGCTCCGGGGATAGCAATCAGCCCCAGCATTTT
CDR3: CASSSGDSNQPQHF

D: TRBD1
size: .
V: TRBV3-1/TRBV3-2
J: TRBJ2-1
DNA: TGTGCCAGCAGCCAAGTGGGACAGGGGACCTACAATGAGCAGTTCTTC
CDR3: CASSQVGQGTYNEQFF

D: .
size: .
V: TRBV16
J: TRBJ1-1
DNA: TGTGCCAGCAGCCAATTAGGGGTGAACACTGAAGCTTTCTTT
CDR3: CASSQLGVNTEAFF

D: TRBD2
size: .
V: TRBV10-3
J: TRBJ2-7
DNA: TGTGCCATCAGAACTAGCGGGGGGTGGTGGTACTTC
CDR3: CAIRTSGGWWYF

D: .
size: once
V: TRBV11-2
J: TRBJ2-5
DNA: TGTGCCAGCAGCACCTACTCCCAAGAGACCCAGTACTTC
CDR3: CASSTYSQETQYF

D: .
size: .
V: TRBV11-3
J: TRBJ2-2
DNA: TGTGCCAGCAGCCCCCGGAGGAACACCGGGGAGCTGTTTTTT
CDR3: CASSPRRNTGELFF

D: .
size: .
V: TRBV2
J: TRBJ1-5
DNA: TGTGCCAGCAGTGAACTTCTTAAGGGGGTCCAGCCCCAGCATTTT
CDR3: CASSELLKGVQPQHF

D: .
size: .
V: TRBV11-2
J: TRBJ1-2
DNA: TGTGCCAGCAGCTTAACTGGCTATGGCTACACCTTC
CDR3: CASSLTGYGYTF

D: TRBD2
size: .
V: TRBV3-1/TRBV3-2
J: TRBJ2-1
DNA: TGTGCCAGCAGCCAAGATGGTGAGCGGGGGGCCCACAATGAGCAGTTCTTC
CDR3: CASSQDGERGAHNEQFF

D: TRBD2
size: .
V: TRBV3-1/TRBV3-2
J: TRBJ2-3
DNA: TGTGCCAGCAGCCCCCTAGGAGGCCTAGCGGGGGGAACAGATACGCAGTATTTT
CDR3: CASSPLGGLAGGTDTQYF

D: .
size: .
V: TRBV5-1
J: TRBJ2-7
DNA: TGCGCCAGCAGGGATTCCCCAGGGTCGGTGCAGTACTTC
CDR3: CASRDSPGSVQYF

D: TRBD1
size: .
V: TRBV19
J: TRBJ1-6
DNA: TGTGCCAGTCAGGGACAGGTTAATTCACCCCTCCACTTT
CDR3: CASQGQVNSPLHF

D: TRBD2
size: .
V: TRBV7-6
J: TRBJ2-7
DNA: TGTGCCAGCAGCTTAGCGGCGGGAGGGTCCTCCTACGAGCAGTACTTC
CDR3: CASSLAAGGSSYEQYF

D: TRBD2
size: .
V: TRBV27
J: TRBJ2-1
DNA: TGTGCCAGCAGTTCAAGGGGACGGGGTAGCGGGAGCAATGAGCAGTTCTTC
CDR3: CASSSRGRGSGSNEQFF

D: TRBD1
size: .
V: TRBV28
J: TRBJ1-5
DNA: TGTGCCAGCAGTCGCCAAGGGGCCAGGGACAGGCCCCAGCATTTT
CDR3: CASSRQGARDRPQHF

D: TRBD1
size: .
V: TRBV9
J: TRBJ1-1
DNA: TGTGCCAGCAGCGTAGAGCAGGGGGTGGGTGAAGCTTTCTTT
CDR3: CASSVEQGVGEAFF

D: .
size: .
V: TRBV10-3
J: TRBJ2-2
DNA: TGTGCCATCAAGGAGGGAAACACCGGGGAGCTGTTTTTT
CDR3: CAIKEGNTGELFF

D: .
size: .
V: TRBV28
J: TRBJ2-2
DNA: TGTGCCAGCAGAGCCCGTACAACGTCGGGCACCGGGGAGCTGTTTTTT
CDR3: CASRARTTSGTGELFF

D: TRBD2
size: .
V: TRBV28
J: TRBJ2-3
DNA: TGTGCCAGCAGTACACCGACTAGCGGGGGGGCGTCAGATACGCAGTATTTT
CDR3: CASSTPTSGGASDTQYF

D: TRBD1
size: once
V: TRBV18
J: TRBJ1-2
DNA: TGTGCCAGCTCACCACCCGCAGAGGGGGCAGGATACGGCTACACCTTC
CDR3: CASSPPAEGAGYGYTF

D: .
size: .
V: TRBV29-1
J: TRBJ2-5
DNA: TGCAGCGTTGCCCGTCAAGAGACCCAGTACTTC
CDR3: CSVARQETQYF

D: TRBD1
size: once
V: TRBV6-6
J: TRBJ1-4
DNA: TGTGCCAGCAGGTCCAACAGGGGAGGAGGGGAAAAACTGTTTTTT
CDR3: CASRSNRGGGEKLFF

D: TRBD1
size: .
V: TRBV2
J: TRBJ2-7
DNA: TGTGCCAGCAGTTCGGGGACAGCCTACGAGCAGTACTTC
CDR3: CASSSGTAYEQYF

D: .
size: .
V: TRBV4-3
J: TRBJ2-1
DNA: TGCGCCAGCAGCCGCAGCAGGGCCGCGTACAATGAGCAGTTCTTC
CDR3: CASSRSRAAYNEQFF

D: .
size: .
V: TRBV2
J: TRBJ2-7
DNA: TGTGCCAGCAGCCCACAGGGCAACGAGCAGTACTTC
CDR3: CASSPQGNEQYF

D: .
size: .
V: TRBV11-2
J: TRBJ2-1
DNA: TGTGCCAGCAGCGCCGTCGGACTGCAGCAGTTCTTC
CDR3: CASSAVGLQQFF

D: TRBD1
size: .
V: TRBV28
J: TRBJ2-7
DNA: TGTGCCAGCAGTGCGGGACAGGTAGGGGGCGAGCAGTACTTC
CDR3: CASSAGQVGGEQYF

D: .
size: .
V: TRBV2
J: TRBJ1-2
DNA: TGTGCCAGCAGCGTTACAGAACTCCCCTATGGCTACACCTTC
CDR3: CASSVTELPYGYTF

D: TRBD1
size: .
V: TRBV6-5
J: TRBJ1-6
DNA: TGTGCCAGCAGCCGGGACAGGGAGGATTCACCCCTCCACTTT
CDR3: CASSRDREDSPLHF

D: .
size: .
V: TRBV2
J: TRBJ1-2
DNA: TGTGCCAGCAGTGGAGGCTATGGCTACACCTTC
CDR3: CASSGGYGYTF

D: .
size: few
V: TRBV19
J: TRBJ1-3
DNA: TGTGCCACCCGCCCGGGATCAATCCTCTCTGGAAACACCATATATTTT
CDR3: CATRPGSILSGNTIYF

D: .
size: few
V: TRBV6-5
J: TRBJ1-1
DNA: TGTGCCAGCAGAAAACAAGGGGGCACTGAAGCTTTCTTT
CDR3: CASRKQGGTEAFF

D: TRBD1
size: .
V: TRBV4-1
J: TRBJ1-2
DNA: TGCGCCAGCAGCCAAAGTCGACAGGGGAATTACTATGGCTACACCTTC
CDR3: CASSQSRQGNYYGYTF

D: TRBD2
size: .
V: TRBV15
J: TRBJ2-7
DNA: TGTGCCACCAGCAGAGATTTGGGGGGGTTCTACGAGCAGTACTTC
CDR3: CATSRDLGGFYEQYF

D: .
size: .
V: TRBV3-1/TRBV3-2
J: TRBJ1-3
DNA: TGTGCCAGCAGCGAGGGCCCTGGAAACACCATATATTTT
CDR3: CASSEGPGNTIYF

D: .
size: .
V: TRBV28
J: TRBJ1-1
DNA: TGTGCCAGCAGCTTTGGGCTTAGATTCTTTGCTTTCTTT
CDR3: CASSFGLRFFAFF

D: TRBD1
size: .
V: TRBV7-7
J: TRBJ2-2
DNA: TGTGCTAGCAGCTTATCCGCACAGGGGTCCACCGGGGAGCTGTTTTTT
CDR3: CASSLSAQGSTGELFF

D: .
size: .
V: TRBV12-2
J: TRBJ2-1
DNA: TGTGCAAGTCGCTCGTCGGGACTAGCGAAAAACAATGAGCAGTTCTTC
CDR3: CASRSSGLAKNNEQFF

D: .
size: .
V: TRBV6-5
J: TRBJ1-6
DNA: TGTGCCAGCACCCGGATGGAGGCAGGAATCACCCTCCACTTT
CDR3: CASTRMEAGITLHF

D: TRBD1
size: .
V: TRBV7-9
J: TRBJ1-1
DNA: TGTGCCAGCAGCCCCAGGGGGGACAGGGAGAACACTGAAGCTTTCTTT
CDR3: CASSPRGDRENTEAFF

D: TRBD2
size: .
V: TRBV19
J: TRBJ2-3
DNA: TGTGCCAGTAGTTTAAGACTAGCGGGGACCACAGATACGCAGTATTTT
CDR3: CASSLRLAGTTDTQYF

D: TRBD2
size: .
V: TRBV7-2
J: TRBJ2-3
DNA: TGTGCCAGCAGCTTAGGGACTAGCGTCTATTCAACGGCAGATACGCAGTATTTT
CDR3: CASSLGTSVYSTADTQYF

D: TRBD1
size: .
V: TRBV7-8
J: TRBJ1-6
DNA: TGTGCCAGCAGCTCGACAGGGGGCAGGTCACCCCTCCACTTT
CDR3: CASSSTGGRSPLHF

D: TRBD2
size: .
V: TRBV3-1/TRBV3-2
J: TRBJ2-2
DNA: TGTGCCAGCAGCCAATCACTAGCGGGGTTAAACACCGGGGAGCTGTTTTTT
CDR3: CASSQSLAGLNTGELFF

D: TRBD1
size: .
V: TRBV19
J: TRBJ2-3
DNA: TGTGCCAGTAGTATAGGGTACAGGGGCAGCACAGATACGCAGTATTTT
CDR3: CASSIGYRGSTDTQYF

D: TRBD1
size: .
V: TRBV9
J: TRBJ1-2
DNA: TGTGCCAGCAGCGACGGACAGGGGGCCTTTGGCTACACCTTC
CDR3: CASSDGQGAFGYTF

D: TRBD2
size: .
V: TRBV27
J: TRBJ2-1
DNA: TGTGCCAGCAGTTTAAACGTAGCGGGAGACTACAATGAGCAGTTCTTC
CDR3: CASSLNVAGDYNEQFF